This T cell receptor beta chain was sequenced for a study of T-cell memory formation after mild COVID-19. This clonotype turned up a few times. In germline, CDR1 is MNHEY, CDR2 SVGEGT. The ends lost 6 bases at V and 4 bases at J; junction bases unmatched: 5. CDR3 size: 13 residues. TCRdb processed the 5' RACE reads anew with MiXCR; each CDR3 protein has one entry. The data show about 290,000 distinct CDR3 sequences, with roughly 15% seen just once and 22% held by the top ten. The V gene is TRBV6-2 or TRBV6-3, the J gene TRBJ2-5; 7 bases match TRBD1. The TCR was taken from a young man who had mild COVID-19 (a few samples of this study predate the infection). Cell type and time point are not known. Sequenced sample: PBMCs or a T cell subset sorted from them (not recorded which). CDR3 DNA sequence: TGTGCCAGCAGACGACAGGGAATAGAGACCCAGTACTTC. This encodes CASRRQGIETQYF.